Below, one TCR beta chain is given with its context. As yet, its antigen is unknown. Assay used: immunoSEQ multiplex PCR; TCRdb lists only in-frame clones, some missing. The data show some 150,000 clones, almost 95% seen once. The data are from a study of T cell responses to AZD1222 COVID-19 vaccine. The study's findings and limits: In the spike-specific TCR repertoire, nearly half reportedly target unmutated variant regions. Increases in Spike-specific TCR breadth and depth were seen after two AZD1222 doses. Seropositivity was recorded at baseline in only 6 or 7 AZD1222 recipients.

This CDR3 contains 15 residues. CDR1 is MNHNY, CDR2 SVGAGI, per germline (reference sequence). The trim removed 11 bases at V and 3 bases at J, leaving 9 bases unmatched. The receptor's source is an adult who received the AZD1222 COVID-19 vaccine. The starting material was peripheral blood, obtained 28 days after the second AZD1222 dose. This chain uses TRBV6-6 with TRBJ2-1; 11 nucleotides align to TRBD2. Here the CDR3 reads CAGGGTSGRYNEQFF. CDR3 bases: TGTGCCGGGGGAGGGACTAGCGGCCGCTACAATGAGCAGTTCTTC.